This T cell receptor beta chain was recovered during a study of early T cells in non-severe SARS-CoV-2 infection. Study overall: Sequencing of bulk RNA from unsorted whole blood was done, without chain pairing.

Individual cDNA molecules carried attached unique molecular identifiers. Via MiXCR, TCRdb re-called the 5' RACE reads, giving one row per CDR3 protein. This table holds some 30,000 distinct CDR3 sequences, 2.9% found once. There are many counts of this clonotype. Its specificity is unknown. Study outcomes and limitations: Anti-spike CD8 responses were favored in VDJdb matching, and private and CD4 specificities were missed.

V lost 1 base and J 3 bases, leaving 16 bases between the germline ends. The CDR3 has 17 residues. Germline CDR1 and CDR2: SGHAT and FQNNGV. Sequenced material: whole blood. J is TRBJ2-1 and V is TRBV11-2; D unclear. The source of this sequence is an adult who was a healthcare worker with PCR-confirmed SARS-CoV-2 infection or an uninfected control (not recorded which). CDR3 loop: CASSLVYLRSNYNEQFF. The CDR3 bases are TGTGCCAGCAGCTTAGTTTATTTAAGGTCGAACTACAATGAGCAGTTCTTC.